A single sample gave rise to the 14 T cell receptor beta chains below, sequenced in a study of cytomegalovirus exposure and HLA in healthy donors. The PCR contained 60 Vbeta and 13 Jbeta primers. TCRdb keeps only in-frame clones here, not all; method: immunoSEQ multiplex PCR. The sample lists roughly 70,000 clones, 70% to 75% occurring once. The sample comprised PBMCs. All receptors derive from a human donor in good health.

This clone showed up just a few times. The chain recombines TRBV28 with TRBJ2-1, with TRBD2 as a possible D gene (6 bases). Deletions cut 6 bases from V and 4 bases from J, with 16 bases between. Germline loops: CDR1 MDHEN, CDR2 SYDVKM. The CDR3 totals 15 residues. CDR3 sequence: CASSGRGGPYNEQFF. CDR3 DNA sequence: TGTGCCAGCAGCGGAAGGGGAGGCCCTTACAATGAGCAGTTCTTC. Filled out from reference TRBV28 and TRBJ2-1, the complete variable domain reads DVKVTQSSRYLVKRTGEKVFLECVQDMDHENMFWYRQDPGLGLRLIYFSYDVKMKEKGDIPEGYSVSREKKERFSLILESASTNQTSMYLCASSGRGGPYNEQFFGPGTRLTVL.

The genes are TRBV4-1 and TRBJ1-5, with 8 bases that match TRBD1. The V segment lost 4 bases and the J segment 1 base; nucleotides outside the gene matches: 6. The CDR3 has 16 residues. The germline V gene has CDR1 MGHRA and CDR2 YSYEKL. DNA for the CDR3: TGCGCCAGCAGCCTTCAGGGGGCTGAGAGCAATCAGCCCCAGCATTTT. It is translated as CASSLQGAESNQPQHF.

The chain carries TRBV13 and TRBJ2-1; TRBD1 matches at 11 bases. The CDR3 spans 16 residues. CDR1 is PRHDT and CDR2 is FYEKMQ in the germline V gene (reference sequence). V shed 3 bases, J shed 7 bases, and the junction held 8 bases outside the gene matches. CDR3 in DNA: TGTGCCAGCAGCTTGCCCCGGGACAGGGGGGGGAATGAGCAGTTCTTC. Amino acids: CASSLPRDRGGNEQFF. The variable domain in full, with the rest retrieved from reference TRBV13 and TRBJ2-1, is AAGVIQSPRHLIKEKRETATLKCYPIPRHDTVYWYQQGPGQDPQFLISFYEKMQSDKGSIPDRFSAQQFSDYHSELNMSSLELGDSALYFCASSLPRDRGGNEQFFGPGTRLTVL.

V gene TRBV7-8 combines with J gene TRBJ2-7; 7 nucleotides match TRBD1. This CDR3 is 14 amino acids long. The germline gives CDR1 SGHVS, CDR2 FQNEAQ. The J segment lost 2 bases and the V segment lost 3 bases, leaving 4 bases of the junction unmatched. CDR3 in amino acids: CASSLSRGPYEQYF. The CDR3 nucleotides read TGTGCCAGCAGCTTGAGTAGGGGGCCCTACGAGCAGTACTTC.

The V gene is TRBV2, the J gene TRBJ1-2, with 9 bases that match TRBD1. The CDR3 is 14 residues long. J was trimmed by 8 bases and V by 6 bases; bases with no gene match: 10. The germline V gene has CDR1 SNHLY and CDR2 FYNNEI. CDR3 sequence: CASSPGQGTLGYTF. CDR3 sequence (DNA): TGTGCCAGCAGCCCTGGACAGGGGACCCTAGGCTACACCTTC.

The V call is TRBV4-1, the J call TRBJ2-7, with D tentatively TRBD1 (5 bases). CDR3 length equals 15 residues. The germline CDR1 and CDR2 sequences are MGHRA and YSYEKL. The V and J ends lost 1 base and 4 bases respectively, with 14 bases between them. CDR3 nucleotide sequence: TGCGCCAGCAGCCAAGGACGGCAGGGTGCTTACGAGCAGTACTTC. This gives the protein CASSQGRQGAYEQYF.

V is TRBV30 and J is TRBJ1-1; possible D gene TRBD1, 6 bases. Germline V gene data show CDR1 as GTSNPN and CDR2 as SVGIG (reference sequence). This CDR3 comprises 12 residues. V dropped 5 bases and J dropped 7 bases, with 14 bases sitting between them. CDR3: CAWGGRFGEAFF. The CDR3 DNA follows: TGTGCCTGGGGGGGCAGATTTGGTGAAGCTTTCTTT.

The J gene is TRBJ2-1, the V gene TRBV6-5; 9 nucleotides agree with TRBD2. V lost 5 bases and J lost 3; bases outside the gene matches: 5. Germline loops: CDR1 MNHEY, CDR2 SVGAGI. This CDR3 is 15 amino acids long. In nucleotides, the CDR3 is TGTGCCAGCAGTCCGGGACTAGCCGACTACAATGAGCAGTTCTTC. This encodes CASSPGLADYNEQFF.

V gene TRBV28 combines with J gene TRBJ2-1; 9 bases match TRBD2. Looked up from germline, CDR1 is MDHEN and CDR2 is SYDVKM. The ends lost 5 bases at V and 14 bases at J; junction bases unmatched: 7. The length of the CDR3 is 12 residues. The CDR3 loop is CASSRGGRAEFF. The CDR3 DNA sequence: TGTGCCAGCAGTCGGGGCGGGAGGGCGGAGTTCTTC.

The rearrangement uses TRBV6-5 and TRBJ1-2; 9 nucleotides line up with TRBD1. The V segment lost 4 bases and the J segment 6 bases; nucleotides outside the gene matches: 3. The germline CDR1 and CDR2 sequences are MNHEY and SVGAGI. There are 13 residues in the CDR3. The CDR3 spells CASSWDREHGYTF. In DNA, the CDR3 is TGTGCCAGCAGTTGGGACAGGGAACATGGCTACACCTTC.

The V gene is TRBV30, the J gene TRBJ1-2, with D unresolved. V lost 5 bases to trimming and J lost 1 base, with 5 bases between them. Germline V gene sequence: CDR1 GTSNPN, CDR2 SVGIG (reference sequence). The length of the CDR3 is 11 residues. CDR3 amino acids: CAWHFNYGYTF. The CDR3 region has the DNA TGTGCCTGGCATTTTAACTATGGCTACACCTTC.

The CDR3 protein is CASSLNGGNTEAFF. CDR3 bases: TGTGCCAGCAGTTTAAATGGCGGGAACACTGAAGCTTTCTTT. The chain links TRBV27 to TRBJ1-1, with D hard to call. The CDR3 has 14 amino acids. Trimming shortened V by 2 bases and J by 1 base, and 8 bases separated the two germline ends. Germline CDR1 MNHEY, CDR2 SMNVEV (reference sequence).

The rearrangement uses TRBV28 and TRBJ1-4; D is ambiguous. V was shortened by 6 bases and J by 3 bases, with 14 bases between the two germline ends. This CDR3 spans 15 amino acids. Germline values: CDR1 MDHEN, CDR2 SYDVKM. CDR3 residues: CASRRRGPANEKLFF. For the CDR3, the DNA is TGTGCCAGCAGACGACGAGGGCCGGCTAATGAAAAACTGTTTTTT.

J is TRBJ1-1 and V is TRBV4-1, with D perhaps matching TRBD1 (6 bases). Trimming removed 0 bases from V and 7 bases from J, with 6 bases in between. Per the germline V gene, CDR1 is MGHRA and CDR2 is YSYEKL. This CDR3 is 12 amino acids long. CDR3 loop: CASSQDRGEAFF. The CDR3 nucleotides read TGCGCCAGCAGCCAAGACAGGGGTGAAGCTTTCTTT.